The clone carrying this TCR beta chain was detected ten times or more. The sample is drawn from a study of tumor-infiltrating lymphocytes in oesophageal squamous cell carcinoma. The CDR3 has 18 residues. Losses at the gene ends were 0 bases for V and 5 bases for J; bases not matched to a gene: 10. Germline V gives CDR1 MNHNY, CDR2 SVGAGI (reference sequence). From the PCR reads, TCRdb called clonotypes with MiXCR, one entry per CDR3 protein. The sample contains fewer than 20,000 distinct CDR3 sequences, less than 50% of which appear only once. The TCR comes from a male donor with esophageal squamous cell carcinoma. V gene TRBV6-6 combines with J gene TRBJ1-6, with 7 positions matching TRBD1. Sequencing input: esophageal tumor tissue. This CDR3 reads CASSYSISGGANNSPLHF. The CDR3 bases are TGTGCCAGCAGTTACTCGATATCAGGGGGGGCGAATAATTCACCCCTCCACTTT.